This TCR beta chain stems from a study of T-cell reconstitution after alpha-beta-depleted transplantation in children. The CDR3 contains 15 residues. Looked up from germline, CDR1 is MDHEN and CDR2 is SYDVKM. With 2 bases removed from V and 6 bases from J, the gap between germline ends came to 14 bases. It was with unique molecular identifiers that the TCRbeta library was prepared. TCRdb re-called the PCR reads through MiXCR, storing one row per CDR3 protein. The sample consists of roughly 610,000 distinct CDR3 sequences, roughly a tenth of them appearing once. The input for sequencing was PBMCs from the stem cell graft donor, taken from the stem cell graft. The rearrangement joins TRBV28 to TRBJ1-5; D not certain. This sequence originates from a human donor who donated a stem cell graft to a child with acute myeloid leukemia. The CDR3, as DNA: TGTGCCAGCAGTTTACGGGCCCCAGGCATTCAGCCCCAGCATTTT. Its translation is CASSLRAPGIQPQHF.